This T cell receptor (beta chain) was retrieved from a study of CD8+ T cells in alopecia areata. Study-level points and caveats: Greater clonality was observed in lesional scalp samples, especially alopecia totalis/universalis, versus normal scalp.

cDNA serving as the sequencing template came from extracted, reverse transcribed RNA. The protocol was immunoSEQ multiplex PCR, while the TCRdb copy is restricted to in-frame clones and leaves out a portion. The table lists 150,000 to 200,000 clones, 55% of them singletons. A few counts support this clone. The antigen is unknown. The CDR3 runs to 15 residues. Trimming removed 5 bases from V and 4 bases from J; junction bases left unmatched: 10. Germline assignment: CDR1 SEHNR and CDR2 FQNEAQ (reference sequence). The specimen sequenced was CD4+ T cells sorted from blood. The sequence was collected from a human donor in good health. The chain employs TRBV7-9 and TRBJ1-1, with TRBD1 identical over 7 bases. CDR3 nucleotide sequence: TGTGCCAGCAGCCAAACAGGGGCAGTAGGCACTGAAGCTTTCTTT. It is translated as CASSQTGAVGTEAFF.